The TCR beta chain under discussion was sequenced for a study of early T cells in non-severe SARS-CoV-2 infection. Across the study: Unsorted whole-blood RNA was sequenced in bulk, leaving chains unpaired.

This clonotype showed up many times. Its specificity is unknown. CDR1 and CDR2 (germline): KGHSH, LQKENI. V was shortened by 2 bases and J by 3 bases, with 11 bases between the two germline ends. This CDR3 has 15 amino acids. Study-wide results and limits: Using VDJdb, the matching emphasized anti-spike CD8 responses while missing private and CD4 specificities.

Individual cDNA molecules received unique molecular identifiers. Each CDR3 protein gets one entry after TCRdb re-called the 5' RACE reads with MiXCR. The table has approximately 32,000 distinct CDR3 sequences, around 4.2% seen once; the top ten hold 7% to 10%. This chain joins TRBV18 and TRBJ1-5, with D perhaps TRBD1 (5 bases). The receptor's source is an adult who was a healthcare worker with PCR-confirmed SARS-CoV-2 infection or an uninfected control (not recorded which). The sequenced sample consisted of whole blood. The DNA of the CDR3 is TGTGCCAGCTCACCATCCGGACAAAACAATCAGCCCCAGCATTTT. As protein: CASSPSGQNNQPQHF.